This TCR beta chain is from a study of blood T cell repertoires in COVID-19. Study at large: Sample material is recorded as cDNA or gDNA derived from T cells, B-cell-depleted T cells, or PBMCs.

J gave up 6 bases and V 4 bases, and 7 bases lay outside the gene matches. CDR1 is SQVTM and CDR2 is ANQGSEA in the germline V gene. The CDR3 covers 14 residues. Per the authors' pipeline: Cell counts per sample came from amplifying reference gene primers. Produced via immunoSEQ multiplex PCR; TCRdb's table is partial and in-frame only. V and J calls and clone size are copied from that table; D and trimming were computed from the DNA. The sample records tens of thousands of clones, approximately 85% being singletons. The chain recombines TRBV29-1 with TRBJ1-4; TRBD1 agrees at 8 bases. This receptor was obtained from a human donor in a cohort sampled during active COVID-19. Specimen: peripheral blood. The CDR3 DNA reads TGCAGCGTTGTCGGACAGGGAGGAGATGAAAAACTGTTTTTT. This translates into CSVVGQGGDEKLFF.